This TCR beta chain came from a study of cytomegalovirus exposure and HLA in healthy donors. The study's findings and limits: Being productive about 87% or about 30% of the time was typical of most TCR beta V segments in an earlier analysis. Within a later analysis, the majority of CMV-associated TCR beta chains appeared HLA-restricted. Associated with HLA alleles at 0.05 false discovery rate in a later analysis were over 15,000 TCR beta sequences.

In the case of this clone: The antigen is undetermined.

Trimming stripped 8 bases from V and 5 bases from J, with 16 bases between. This CDR3 has 14 residues. From germline, CDR1 is MNHEY and CDR2 SMNVEV (reference sequence). Amplification used 60 Vbeta primers and 13 Jbeta primers. Profiling relied on immunoSEQ multiplex PCR, and the TCRdb table lists in-frame clones only, not all of them. The sample totals under 90,000 clones. Input material: PBMCs. The receptor was derived from a female donor in good health and CMV-seropositive. The rearrangement links TRBV27 to TRBJ1-5; tentatively, D is TRBD1 (6 bases). The CDR3 DNA reads as TGTGCCAGCCGTGGAAGGGGGAAAGATCAGCCCCAGCATTTT. Its translation is CASRGRGKDQPQHF.